Described below is a single T cell receptor beta chain sequence and its context. This sample was taken from a study of T cell changes during pregnancy in multiple sclerosis. Sequencing was performed with immunoSEQ multiplex PCR; in TCRdb, only in-frame clones are kept and a portion is missing. The sample yields approximately 130,000 clones, about 96% seen once. This CDR3 has 14 amino acids. Germline CDR1 reads LNHDA; CDR2 reads SQIVND (reference sequence). The ends were cut back, 2 bases at V and 5 bases at J, with 12 bases in the middle. The TCR comes from a female donor with multiple sclerosis, enrolled in a pregnancy study. The chain joins TRBV19 to TRBJ2-5, with TRBD1 as a possible D gene (5 bases). Sequenced here: peripheral blood, sampled after pregnancy. For the CDR3, the DNA is TGTGCCAGTAGTATAAGGGGTGTTGGGGAGACCCAGTACTTC. Amino acids: CASSIRGVGETQYF. The full variable domain, in which reference TRBV19 and TRBJ2-5 provide the parts outside the CDR3, is DGGITQSPKYLFRKEGQNVTLSCEQNLNHDAMYWYRQDPGQGLRLIYYSQIVNDFQKGDIAEGYSVSREKKESFPLTVTSAQKNPTAFYLCASSIRGVGETQYFGPGTRLLVL.